The subject of this entry is one T cell receptor (beta chain). Source study methods: Reference gene primers were amplified, and this amplification served to estimate nucleated cell counts. Here immunoSEQ multiplex PCR was the method, and the copy in TCRdb shows in-frame clones only, minus some. For V, J and clone size, that table is used; D and trimming come from the DNA. The sample consists of 250,000 to 350,000 clones, nearly 90% of them appearing once. Germline V gene lookup returns CDR1 SNHLY and CDR2 FYNNEI. The junction had 9 bases not matched to a gene; V was cut back by 4 bases and J by 6 bases. The CDR3 has 14 residues. The data are from a study of blood T cell repertoires in COVID-19.

The receptor's source is a man between 18 and 35 years old with active or convalescent COVID-19. The sequenced sample consisted of peripheral blood. V is TRBV2 and J is TRBJ2-7; TRBD1 matches at 7 bases. CDR3 nucleotide sequence: TGTGCCAGCAGTGTATCACAGGGGTTCCCCGAGCAGTACTTC. As protein: CASSVSQGFPEQYF.